This TCR beta chain was documented in a study of graft-versus-host responses after intestinal transplantation. The overall study: Tacrolimus and steroids were given for two to three years to all recipients after anti-thymocyte globulin induction.

Study outcomes and limitations: High graft-versus-host to host-versus-graft clonal ratios were found in allografts of patients who had graft-donor T cell macrochimerism.

The germline CDR1 and CDR2 sequences are SGHVS and FNYEAQ. The CDR3 extends over 14 amino acids. The V gene lost 5 bases and the J gene lost 5 bases, with 15 bases spanning the gap. TCRdb's copy holds only in-frame clones and misses some; the assay was immunoSEQ multiplex PCR. The table lists 65,000 to 90,000 clones, 80% to 90% of them singletons, with around 2.6% in the top ten. Comments on this clone: Its specificity is not known.

The source material was unstimulated CD8+ T cells sorted from spleen or lymph node cells, sampled before intestinal transplant. The TCR originated in a human donor who received an intestinal transplant. V usage is TRBV7-6 and J usage is TRBJ2-5; TRBD1 is a possible D gene (6 bases). CDR3 sequence (DNA): TGTGCCAGCAGCGAAAACAGGGAAGAGGAGACCCAGTACTTC. Its translation is CASSENREEETQYF.